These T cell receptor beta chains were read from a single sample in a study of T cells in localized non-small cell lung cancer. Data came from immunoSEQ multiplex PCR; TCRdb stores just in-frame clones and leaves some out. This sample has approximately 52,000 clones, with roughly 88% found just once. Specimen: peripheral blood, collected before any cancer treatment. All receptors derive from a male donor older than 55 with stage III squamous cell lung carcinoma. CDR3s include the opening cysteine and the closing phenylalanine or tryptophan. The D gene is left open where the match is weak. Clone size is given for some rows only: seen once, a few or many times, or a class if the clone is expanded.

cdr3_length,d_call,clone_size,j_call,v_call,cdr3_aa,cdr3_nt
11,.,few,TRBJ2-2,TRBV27,CASSRSGELFF,TGTGCCAGCAGTCGTTCTGGGGAGCTGTTTTTT
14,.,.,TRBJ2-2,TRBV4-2,CASSETGNTGELFF,TGTGCCAGCAGCGAGACTGGGAACACCGGGGAGCTGTTTTTT
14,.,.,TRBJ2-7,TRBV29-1,CSVQPDLSGYEQYF,TGCAGCGTTCAACCGGACCTCTCGGGGTACGAGCAGTACTTC
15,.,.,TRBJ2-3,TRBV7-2,CASSLMGVRADTQYF,TGTGCCAGCAGCTTAATGGGAGTTCGGGCAGATACGCAGTATTTT
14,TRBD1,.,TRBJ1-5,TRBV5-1,CASSLAGGGQPQHF,TGCGCCAGCAGCTTGGCAGGGGGCGGCCAGCCCCAGCATTTT
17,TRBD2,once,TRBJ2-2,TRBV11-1,CASSFGGRAAGTGELFF,TGTGCCAGCAGCTTCGGCGGGAGGGCGGCGGGCACCGGGGAGCTGTTTTTT
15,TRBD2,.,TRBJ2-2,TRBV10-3,CAISESKRGPGELFF,TGTGCCATCAGTGAGTCGAAGCGGGGCCCCGGGGAGCTGTTTTTT
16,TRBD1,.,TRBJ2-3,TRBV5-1,CASSLATGVHTDTQYF,TGCGCCAGCAGCTTGGCCACAGGGGTGCATACAGATACGCAGTATTTT
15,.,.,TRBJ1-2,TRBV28,CASSPGGSGNYGYTF,TGTGCCAGCAGTCCTGGGGGTAGCGGAAACTATGGCTACACCTTC
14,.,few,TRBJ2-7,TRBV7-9,CASSSQRSRYEQYF,TGTGCCAGCAGCTCCCAGCGGTCTCGCTACGAGCAGTACTTC
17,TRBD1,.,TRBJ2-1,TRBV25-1,CASSGFHGTGGYNEQFF,TGTGCCAGCAGTGGCTTTCACGGGACAGGGGGTTACAATGAGCAGTTCTTC
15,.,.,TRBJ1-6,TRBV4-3,CASSQVASKDSPPHF,TGCGCCAGCAGCCAAGTGGCCAGCAAAGATTCACCCCCCCACTTT
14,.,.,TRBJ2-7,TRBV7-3,CASSFGGKPYEQYF,TGTGCCAGCAGCTTTGGAGGGAAACCCTACGAGCAGTACTTC
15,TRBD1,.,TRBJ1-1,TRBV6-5,CASSPLRTGETEAFF,TGTGCCAGCAGCCCGCTTAGGACAGGGGAAACTGAAGCTTTCTTT
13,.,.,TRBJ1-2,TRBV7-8,CASSPDINYGYTF,TGTGCCAGCAGCCCCGATATAAACTATGGCTACACCTTC
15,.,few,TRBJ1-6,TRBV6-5,CASSPTDSRLGPLHF,TGTGCCAGCAGTCCAACGGACAGCCGACTTGGACCCCTCCACTTT
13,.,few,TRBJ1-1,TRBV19,CASSISVFAEAFF,TGTGCCAGTAGTATCTCGGTATTCGCTGAAGCTTTCTTT
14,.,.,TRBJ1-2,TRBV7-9,CASSTQGSHYGYTF,TGTGCCAGCAGCACTCAGGGGTCTCACTATGGCTACACCTTC
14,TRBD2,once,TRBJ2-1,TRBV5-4,CASSLTSDYNEQFF,TGTGCCAGCAGCTTGACTAGCGACTACAATGAGCAGTTCTTC
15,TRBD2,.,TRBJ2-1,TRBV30,CAWAGTSGGAGEQFF,TGTGCCTGGGCCGGGACTAGCGGGGGGGCAGGTGAGCAGTTCTTC
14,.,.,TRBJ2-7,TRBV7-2,CASSLGGGSYEQYF,TGTGCCAGCAGCCTAGGGGGTGGGTCCTACGAGCAGTACTTC
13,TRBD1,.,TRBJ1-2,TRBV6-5,CASREQGAYGYTF,TGTGCCAGCAGAGAACAGGGGGCCTATGGCTACACCTTC
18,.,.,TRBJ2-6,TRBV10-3,CAISDQSGGLTGANVLTF,TGTGCCATCAGTGATCAATCTGGGGGGCTGACAGGGGCCAACGTCCTGACTTTC
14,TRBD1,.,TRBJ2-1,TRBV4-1,CASSPVDRGNEQFF,TGCGCCAGCAGCCCTGTCGACAGGGGCAATGAGCAGTTCTTC
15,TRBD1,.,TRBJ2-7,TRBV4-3,CASSQGQGYSYEQYF,TGCGCCAGCAGCCAAGGACAGGGATACTCCTACGAGCAGTACTTC
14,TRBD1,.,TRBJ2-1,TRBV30,CAWSAGTGGGEQFF,TGTGCCTGGAGTGCCGGGACAGGGGGCGGTGAGCAGTTCTTC
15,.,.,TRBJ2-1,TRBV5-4,CASSLKTGSYNEQFF,TGTGCCAGCAGCTTAAAGACGGGGTCCTACAATGAGCAGTTCTTC
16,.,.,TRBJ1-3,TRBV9,CASSVGGVVSGNTIYF,TGTGCCAGCAGCGTAGGGGGGGTAGTTTCTGGAAACACCATATATTTT
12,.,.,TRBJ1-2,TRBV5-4,CASSLGSLGYTF,TGTGCCAGCAGCTTGGGAAGTCTGGGCTACACCTTC
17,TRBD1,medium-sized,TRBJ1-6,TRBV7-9,CASSLHDRTGVSSPLHF,TGTGCCAGCAGCTTACACGATCGGACAGGGGTTAGTTCACCCCTCCACTTT
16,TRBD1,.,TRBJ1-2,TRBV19,CASSASPGQASYGYTF,TGTGCCAGTAGTGCCAGTCCGGGACAGGCCTCCTATGGCTACACCTTC
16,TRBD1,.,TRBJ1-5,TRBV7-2,CASSFQGAVVNQPQHF,TGTGCCAGCAGCTTTCAGGGGGCGGTGGTCAATCAGCCCCAGCATTTT
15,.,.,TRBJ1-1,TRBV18,CASSPPYSLNTEAFF,TGTGCCAGCTCACCACCGTACAGCTTGAACACTGAAGCTTTCTTT
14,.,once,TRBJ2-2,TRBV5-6,CASSLDPGTGELFF,TGTGCCAGCAGCTTGGACCCCGGGACCGGGGAGCTGTTTTTT
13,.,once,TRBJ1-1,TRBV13,CASSFSMGTEAFF,TGTGCCAGCAGCTTCTCTATGGGCACTGAAGCTTTCTTT
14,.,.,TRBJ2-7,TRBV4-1,CASSQGASGYEQYF,TGCGCCAGCAGCCAAGGGGCAAGCGGCTACGAGCAGTACTTC
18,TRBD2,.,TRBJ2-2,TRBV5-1,CASSRGLAGSPGTGELFF,TGCGCCAGCAGCAGGGGACTAGCGGGCTCCCCTGGGACCGGGGAGCTGTTTTTT
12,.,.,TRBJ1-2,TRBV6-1,CASRGTGPGYTF,TGTGCCAGCAGAGGAACGGGTCCCGGCTACACCTTC
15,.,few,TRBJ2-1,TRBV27,CASSPDQSSYNEQFF,TGTGCCAGCAGTCCGGACCAAAGCTCCTACAATGAGCAGTTCTTC
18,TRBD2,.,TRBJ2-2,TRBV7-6,CASSLSGLAGSNTGELFF,TGTGCCAGCAGCTTATCGGGACTAGCGGGGTCGAACACCGGGGAGCTGTTTTTT
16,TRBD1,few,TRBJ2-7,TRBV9,CASSPTLRTGVDEQYF,TGTGCCAGCAGCCCCACGCTTAGGACAGGGGTGGACGAGCAGTACTTC
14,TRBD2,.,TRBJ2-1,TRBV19,CASSPLRQAGGQFF,TGTGCCAGTAGTCCTCTTAGACAAGCGGGAGGACAGTTCTTC
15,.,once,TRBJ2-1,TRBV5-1,CASSFSGDYYNEQFF,TGCGCCAGCAGCTTTTCAGGGGATTATTACAATGAGCAGTTCTTC
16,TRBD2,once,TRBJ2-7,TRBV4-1,CASSSYLGGGLDEQYF,TGCGCCAGCAGCTCTTACCTGGGCGGGGGGTTAGACGAGCAGTACTTC
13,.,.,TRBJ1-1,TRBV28,CASRPTENTEAFF,TGTGCCAGCAGACCCACAGAGAACACTGAAGCTTTCTTT
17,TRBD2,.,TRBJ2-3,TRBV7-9,CASSAPSGRLLTDTQYF,TGTGCCAGCAGCGCTCCTAGCGGGAGATTGTTGACAGATACGCAGTATTTT
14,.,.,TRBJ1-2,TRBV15,CATSRDRGRDGYTF,TGTGCCACCAGCAGAGATCGGGGGCGGGATGGCTACACCTTC
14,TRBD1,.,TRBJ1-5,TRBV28,CAIRDRGGNQPQHF,TGTGCCATCCGGGACAGAGGGGGCAATCAGCCCCAGCATTTT
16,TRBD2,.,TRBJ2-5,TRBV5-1,CASSTGLAGSQETQYF,TGCGCCAGCAGCACGGGACTAGCGGGGAGCCAAGAGACCCAGTACTTC
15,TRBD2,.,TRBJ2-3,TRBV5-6,CASSLGLAVTDTQYF,TGTGCCAGCAGCTTGGGACTAGCGGTCACAGATACGCAGTATTTT
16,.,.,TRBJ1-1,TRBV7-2,CASSFNRPGGATEAFF,TGTGCCAGCAGCTTCAACCGGCCGGGCGGGGCCACTGAAGCTTTCTTT
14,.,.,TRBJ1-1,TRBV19,CASSTPRMNTEAFF,TGTGCCAGTAGTACCCCCAGAATGAACACTGAAGCTTTCTTT